This T cell receptor (beta chain) was sequenced in a study of cytomegalovirus exposure and HLA in healthy donors. Study background: There were some 81 million unique TCRs (from HLA-typed donors) in an early data release. The Caucasian-associated ancestry cluster held around 76% of 398 genotyped donors.

These donors counted as nominally healthy when sampled, but unrecorded immune exposures were likely. Researchers ran the PCR with 60 Vbeta and 13 Jbeta primers. Clones were sequenced by immunoSEQ multiplex PCR, and TCRdb holds only the in-frame ones, with some missing. The sample records about 210,000 clones, approximately 80% being singletons. Findings and caveats of the study: It was only CMV serostatus that was available as immune exposure information.

As regards this clone: Its cognate antigen is unknown.

The sample taken for sequencing was PBMCs. This TCR was recovered from a woman aged 45-59 years in good health and CMV-seropositive.

The CDR3 coding sequence is TGCGCCAGCAGCCGAATGCCACCGGGCAGGGGGGACTACGAGCAGTACTTC. It is translated as CASSRMPPGRGDYEQYF. The chain employs TRBV5-1 and TRBJ2-7, with D possibly being TRBD1 (7 bases). Germline CDR1 is SGHRS and CDR2 is YFSETQ. This CDR3 has 17 residues. V was shortened by 4 bases and J by 3 bases, with 23 bases between the two germline ends. The complete variable domain, with remaining parts taken from reference TRBV5-1 and TRBJ2-7, reads KAGVTQTPRYLIKTRGQQVTLSCSPISGHRSVSWYQQTPGQGLQFLFEYFSETQRNKGNFPGRFSGRQFSNSRSEMNVSTLELGDSALYLCASSRMPPGRGDYEQYFGPGTRLTVT.